Below are 31 T cell receptor beta chains sequenced from a single sample in a study of cytomegalovirus exposure and HLA in healthy donors. PCR primers comprised 60 Vbeta and 13 Jbeta primers. Sequencing was performed with immunoSEQ multiplex PCR; in TCRdb, only in-frame clones are kept and a portion is missing. Altogether fewer than 120,000 clones are present, about three quarters being singletons, with the ten largest covering around 2.9%. Sequenced: PBMCs. These receptors all come from a woman aged 55-69 years in good health and CMV-seropositive.

As for this clone: The junction differs from germline at one of its ends, possibly a read error. J is TRBJ2-7 and V is TRBV28; D gene ambiguous. Germline-derived CDR1 and CDR2 are MDHEN and SYDVKM. This CDR3 is built from 12 residues. CDR3 protein: CASSSNLVGANF. Here the CDR3 DNA reads TGTGCCAGCAGTTCGAATCTAGTTGGTGCGAACTTC.

The chain recombines TRBV6-1 with TRBJ2-7; 7 bases are a match to TRBD1. Germline V gives CDR1 MNHNS, CDR2 SASEGT. The CDR3 runs 11 residues. J gave up 6 bases and V 8 bases, and 4 bases lay outside the gene matches. CDR3 sequence (DNA): TGTGCCAGCTACAGGGGTAGCGAGCAGTACTTC. Protein product: CASYRGSEQYF.

The V gene is TRBV19, the J gene TRBJ2-1; 7 bases match TRBD1. CDR3 length equals 14 residues. V trimming: 7 bases; J trimming: 3 bases; junction bases outside the gene matches: 6. Germline V CDR1 and CDR2: LNHDA, SQIVND (reference sequence). Here the CDR3 DNA reads TGTGCCAGTACCCGGGACAGCCTCTACAATGAGCAGTTCTTC. This translates into CASTRDSLYNEQFF. Filled out from reference TRBV19 and TRBJ2-1, the complete variable domain reads DGGITQSPKYLFRKEGQNVTLSCEQNLNHDAMYWYRQDPGQGLRLIYYSQIVNDFQKGDIAEGYSVSREKKESFPLTVTSAQKNPTAFYLCASTRDSLYNEQFFGPGTRLTVL.

This clone was counted a few times. This rearrangement joins TRBV7-3 to TRBJ2-3; 9 nucleotides agree with TRBD1. The CDR3 has 14 residues. The junction had 4 bases not matched to a gene; V was cut back by 6 bases and J by 3 bases. The germline V gene has CDR1 SGHTA and CDR2 FQGTGA. Here the CDR3 DNA reads TGTGCCAGCAGGTCGGACAGGGGAACAGATACGCAGTATTTT. Translated, it gives CASRSDRGTDTQYF.

This clone appeared a few times. The V call is TRBV7-9, the J call TRBJ1-6; D gene unclear. Germline assignment: CDR1 SEHNR and CDR2 FQNEAQ (reference sequence). The CDR3 sequence is 16 residues long. Trimming cost V 4 bases and J 7 bases, with 17 bases left between them. Written as DNA, the CDR3 is TGTGCCAGCAGCTATCAAGCGGCAAGTTGGAATTCACCCCTCCACTTT. Amino acid sequence: CASSYQAASWNSPLHF.

J is TRBJ2-7 and V is TRBV10-3, with 10 bases that match TRBD1. The junction had 5 bases not matched to a gene; V was cut back by 1 base and J by 2 bases. The CDR3 runs 16 residues. Germline V gives CDR1 ENHRY, CDR2 SYGVKD. The chain's CDR3 is CAISELAGTGAYEQYF. The CDR3 DNA sequence: TGTGCCATCAGTGAGTTAGCCGGGACAGGGGCCTACGAGCAGTACTTC.

The rearrangement joins TRBV6-6 to TRBJ2-2; no reliable D call. Trimming removed 2 bases from V and 4 bases from J, with 5 bases in between. CDR3 size: 13 residues. CDR1 is MNHNY, CDR2 SVGAGI, per germline (reference sequence). The CDR3 is CASSYVVTGELFF. The CDR3 nucleotides are TGTGCCAGCAGTTACGTCGTCACCGGGGAGCTGTTTTTT.

The gene calls are TRBV28 and TRBJ1-3; D might be TRBD1 (5 bases). The CDR3 covers 15 residues. Trimming pared 3 bases from V and 2 bases from J, leaving 11 bases between. Germline values: CDR1 MDHEN, CDR2 SYDVKM. The CDR3 reads CASSLVRVAGNTIYF. As DNA, the CDR3 is TGTGCCAGCAGTTTGGTCAGGGTGGCTGGAAACACCATATATTTT.

The chain is built from TRBV5-4 and TRBJ1-2, with unresolved D. The CDR3 length is 15 residues. The germline CDR1 and CDR2 sequences are SGHNT and YYREEE (reference sequence). The V and J ends lost 7 bases and 7 bases respectively, with 23 bases between them. The CDR3: CASVFGAGKEGGYTF. The CDR3, as DNA: TGTGCCAGCGTCTTCGGCGCAGGCAAGGAGGGTGGCTACACCTTC.

This chain uses TRBV11-2 with TRBJ2-3; 10 nucleotides agree with TRBD2. CDR3 size: 17 residues. Trimming at V came to 6 bases and at J to 5 bases, leaving 14 bases not matched to a gene. CDR1 and CDR2 (germline): SGHAT, FQNNGV. This chain's CDR3 is CASRLDGLAAFLDTQYF. The CDR3 DNA follows: TGTGCCAGCAGGCTAGACGGACTAGCGGCTTTTTTAGATACGCAGTATTTT.

The chain carries TRBV9 and TRBJ2-3, with D perhaps matching TRBD1 (5 bases). Per the germline V gene, CDR1 is SGDLS and CDR2 is YYNGEE. The CDR3 has 13 residues. V was pared by 2 bases and J by 4 bases, with 8 bases between. The DNA of the CDR3 is TGTGCCAGCAGCGTCAGGGTTTCAGATACGCAGTATTTT. Amino acid sequence: CASSVRVSDTQYF. Based on the CDR3 plus reference TRBV9 and TRBJ2-3, the full variable domain is DSGVTQTPKHLITATGQRVTLRCSPRSGDLSVYWYQQSLDQGLQFLIQYYNGEERAKGNILERFSAQQFPDLHSELNLSSLELGDSALYFCASSVRVSDTQYFGPGTRLTVL.

The chain joins TRBV6-5 to TRBJ2-1; D may be TRBD2 (6 bases). V lost 6 bases, J lost 5 bases, and 17 bases lay in between. Looked up from germline, CDR1 is MNHEY and CDR2 is SVGAGI. CDR3 size: 15 residues. For the CDR3, the DNA is TGTGCCAGCAGGTACGGGACTTACGAAAACAATGAGCAGTTCTTC. Amino acids: CASRYGTYENNEQFF.

This clone was seen more than once but under ten times. The J gene is TRBJ1-4, the V gene TRBV28, with D tentatively TRBD1 (5 bases). The CDR3 spans 12 residues. Germline V CDR1 and CDR2: MDHEN, SYDVKM. Between the trimmed V and J ends, which lost 3 bases and 14 bases, there was a span of 13 bases. The CDR3 sequence: CASSFGDSRLFF. CDR3 nucleotides: TGTGCCAGCAGTTTCGGTGACAGCCGGCTGTTTTTT.

This clone was detected only a few times. V and J are TRBV19 and TRBJ1-2, with 8 positions matching TRBD1. CDR3 size: 14 residues. Germline values: CDR1 LNHDA, CDR2 SQIVND (reference sequence). Trimming removed 6 bases from V and 8 bases from J; junction bases left unmatched: 11. Here the CDR3 reads CASSRQGWGTGYTF. In nucleotides, the CDR3 is TGTGCCAGTAGCCGACAGGGGTGGGGCACCGGCTACACCTTC. Full variable domain (outside the CDR3, taken from reference TRBV19 and TRBJ1-2): DGGITQSPKYLFRKEGQNVTLSCEQNLNHDAMYWYRQDPGQGLRLIYYSQIVNDFQKGDIAEGYSVSREKKESFPLTVTSAQKNPTAFYLCASSRQGWGTGYTFGSGTRLTVV.

This chain joins TRBV9 and TRBJ2-1, with 7 bases fitting TRBD1. This CDR3 has 17 residues. V shed 4 bases, J shed 8 bases, and the junction held 18 bases outside the gene matches. Germline-derived CDR1 and CDR2 are SGDLS and YYNGEE. DNA for the CDR3: TGTGCCAGCAGCCCGCTACTAGGACAGGTGACCCTTTATGAGCAGTTCTTC. Translated, it gives CASSPLLGQVTLYEQFF.

The genes are TRBV28 and TRBJ2-7, with 7 bases fitting TRBD2. The length of the CDR3 is 15 residues. The V and J ends lost 1 base and 3 bases, in that order; junction bases with no gene match: 6. The germline CDR1 and CDR2 sequences are MDHEN and SYDVKM. The CDR3 nucleotides are TGTGCCAGCAGTTTATCACTGGGGGGGAGCTACGAGCAGTACTTC. Translation gives CASSLSLGGSYEQYF.

This clone was observed a single time. J is TRBJ2-6 and V is TRBV27; D is unclear. The CDR3 is 16 residues long. The V end lost 2 bases, the J end lost 1 base, and 9 bases lay between the germline ends. Looked up from germline, CDR1 is MNHEY and CDR2 is SMNVEV (reference sequence). The CDR3 DNA is TGTGCCAGCAGTTTACACCGCGTGTCTGGGGCCAACGTCCTGACTTTC. This codes for CASSLHRVSGANVLTF.

The chain joins TRBV7-9 to TRBJ1-1, with D maybe TRBD1 (6 bases). The germline V gene has CDR1 SEHNR and CDR2 FQNEAQ (reference sequence). Trimming took 1 base from V and 3 from J, leaving 15 bases between them. This CDR3 is 16 amino acids long. The CDR3 is CASSLGGGGLDTEAFF. In DNA, the CDR3 is TGTGCCAGCAGCTTAGGGGGAGGGGGGCTAGACACTGAAGCTTTCTTT. Based on the CDR3 plus reference TRBV7-9 and TRBJ1-1, the full variable domain is DTGVSQNPRHKITKRGQNVTFRCDPISEHNRLYWYRQTLGQGPEFLTYFQNEAQLEKSRLLSDRFSAERPKGSFSTLEIQRTEQGDSAMYLCASSLGGGGLDTEAFFGQGTRLTVV.

The gene calls are TRBV18 and TRBJ1-1, with D hard to call. Germline values: CDR1 KGHSH, CDR2 LQKENI. CDR3 length equals 16 residues. V gave up 3 bases and J gave up 3 bases, with 17 bases separating them. The CDR3 sequence: CASSPLSDTPDTEAFF. CDR3 nucleotides: TGTGCCAGCTCACCTCTTTCTGACACCCCCGACACTGAAGCTTTCTTT.

The CDR3 DNA sequence: TGTGCCAGCAGTGGACTAGCGGTCACAGATACGCAGTATTTT. Encoded protein: CASSGLAVTDTQYF. The chain carries TRBV27 and TRBJ2-3; the match to TRBD2 covers 10 bases. The germline V gene has CDR1 MNHEY and CDR2 SMNVEV (reference sequence). Unmatched junction bases numbered 1, after V lost 5 bases and J lost 2 bases. This CDR3 comprises 14 residues.

The chain combines TRBV18 with TRBJ2-7; D is unresolved. The CDR3 has 13 amino acids. With 3 bases removed from V and 0 bases from J, the gap between germline ends came to 6 bases. Germline V lookup: CDR1 KGHSH, CDR2 LQKENI. The CDR3 is CASSPSDSYEQYF. CDR3 DNA sequence: TGTGCCAGCTCACCGAGTGACTCCTACGAGCAGTACTTC.

The CDR3 bases are TGTGCCAGCAGTTACCTGACGGGTTCGGTCTACGAGCAGTACTTC. Amino acid sequence: CASSYLTGSVYEQYF. The rearrangement joins TRBV6-5 to TRBJ2-7; D gene uncertain. The V gene's germline CDR1 is MNHEY and CDR2 SVGAGI. This CDR3 has 15 amino acids. V lost 2 bases and J lost 3, with 14 bases in between.

This chain uses TRBV29-1 with TRBJ2-2, with TRBD1 as a possible D gene (6 bases). Germline CDR1 reads SQVTM; CDR2 reads ANQGSEA. This CDR3 comprises 13 residues. V shed 7 bases and J shed 4 bases, with 13 bases lying between them. CDR3 in amino acids: CSATGFGTGELFF. The CDR3 coding sequence is TGCAGCGCCACAGGGTTCGGCACCGGGGAGCTGTTTTTT.

V is TRBV5-4 and J is TRBJ2-2; 9 bases align to TRBD2. Trimming removed 3 bases from V and 0 bases from J; junction bases left unmatched: 3. The CDR3 runs to 16 residues. In germline, CDR1 is SGHNT, CDR2 YYREEE (reference sequence). CDR3 residues: CASSSLAGANTGELFF. The CDR3 nucleotides are TGTGCCAGCAGCTCCTTAGCGGGGGCGAACACCGGGGAGCTGTTTTTT.

The chain uses TRBV28 and TRBJ2-7; no reliable D call. Trimming pared 2 bases from V and 3 bases from J, leaving 17 bases between. The CDR3 runs to 16 residues. Germline V lookup: CDR1 MDHEN, CDR2 SYDVKM. This chain's CDR3 is CASSLVSAPTNYEQYF. CDR3 nucleotides: TGTGCCAGCAGTTTAGTCAGCGCCCCAACGAACTACGAGCAGTACTTC.

CDR3 nucleotide sequence: TGTGCCAGCAGTTTGGATTCCGGGACCAAGGGGGCTGAAGCTTTCTTT. Protein sequence: CASSLDSGTKGAEAFF. The chain has TRBV28 and TRBJ1-1, with a weak D call TRBD1 (6 bases). In germline, CDR1 is MDHEN, CDR2 SYDVKM. The CDR3 consists of 16 residues. Trimming pared 3 bases from V and 6 bases from J, leaving 20 bases between.

This clone was recorded a few times. The chain recombines TRBV7-9 with TRBJ2-1; tentative D call: TRBD2 (6 bases). Trimming shortened V by 5 bases and J by 7 bases, and 18 bases separated the two germline ends. Germline CDR1 is SEHNR and CDR2 is FQNEAQ (reference sequence). The CDR3 spans 15 residues. The DNA of the CDR3 is TGTGCCAGCAGCCACGGCCGGGGGACCTTAAATGAGCAGTTCTTC. Its protein product is CASSHGRGTLNEQFF.

This chain uses TRBV11-1 with TRBJ1-1; unclear D gene. The CDR3 spans 13 residues. Per the germline V gene, CDR1 is SGHAT and CDR2 is FQDESV (reference sequence). With 1 base removed from V and 5 bases from J, the gap between germline ends came to 8 bases. For the CDR3, the DNA is TGTGCCAGCAGCTTAGGGCGCAGGACTGAAGCTTTCTTT. Protein: CASSLGRRTEAFF.

The CDR3, as DNA: TGTGCCAGCAGCATTCCGGGTAGCGGGAGTGTGGGCACCGGGGAGCTGTTTTTT. This sequence encodes CASSIPGSGSVGTGELFF. This chain connects TRBV5-4 to TRBJ2-2; 9 positions agree with TRBD2. This CDR3 has 18 residues. V was pared by 4 bases and J by 4 bases, with 14 bases of the junction left unmatched. CDR1 and CDR2 (germline): SGHNT, YYREEE (reference sequence).

V and J are TRBV7-9 and TRBJ1-1; 8 bases align to TRBD1. V lost 5 bases and J lost 4; bases outside the gene matches: 9. From germline, CDR1 is SEHNR and CDR2 FQNEAQ (reference sequence). This CDR3 comprises 15 residues. The CDR3 spells CASSARTGYGTEAFF. CDR3 nucleotide sequence: TGTGCCAGCAGCGCCCGGACAGGGTACGGCACTGAAGCTTTCTTT.

The DNA of the CDR3 is TGCGCCAGCAGCTTGGGGACTAGCGACACAGATACGCAGTATTTT. Translated, it gives CASSLGTSDTDTQYF. This chain joins TRBV5-1 and TRBJ2-3; 9 bases map to TRBD2. The CDR3 runs 15 residues. V dropped 0 bases and J dropped 2; count of bases not matched to a gene: 1. The germline CDR1 and CDR2 sequences are SGHRS and YFSETQ. Variable domain in full (rest from reference TRBV5-1 and TRBJ2-3): KAGVTQTPRYLIKTRGQQVTLSCSPISGHRSVSWYQQTPGQGLQFLFEYFSETQRNKGNFPGRFSGRQFSNSRSEMNVSTLELGDSALYLCASSLGTSDTDTQYFGPGTRLTVL.